This T cell receptor beta chain originates from a study of shared clonotypes between healthy human individuals. Study-level background: Ranging from 18 to 49 in age, donors were a couple of women and a few men.

Once extracted for a subset, genomic DNA was divided evenly among several immunoSEQ plates. Sequencing was performed with immunoSEQ multiplex PCR; in TCRdb, only in-frame clones are kept and a portion is missing. This table holds approximately 510,000 clones, around 74% found once. This clone was counted at least ten times. The TCR sequence derives from a woman aged 40 to 50 in good health. Some clones in this sample may be carry-over from other donors' samples. The sequenced sample was PBMCs.

The CDR3 nucleotides read TGTGCCAGCACCGAGGGGAGGGAACTCGAAGCTTTCTTT. This codes for CASTEGRELEAFF. The J gene is TRBJ1-1, the V gene TRBV7-9, with a tentative D call TRBD1 (5 bases). The CDR3 sequence is 13 residues long. The germline V gene encodes CDR1 SEHNR and CDR2 FQNEAQ (reference sequence). Trimming stripped 7 bases from V and 8 bases from J, with 17 bases between. Variable domain in full (rest from reference TRBV7-9 and TRBJ1-1): DTGVSQNPRHKITKRGQNVTFRCDPISEHNRLYWYRQTLGQGPEFLTYFQNEAQLEKSRLLSDRFSAERPKGSFSTLEIQRTEQGDSAMYLCASTEGRELEAFFGQGTRLTVV.